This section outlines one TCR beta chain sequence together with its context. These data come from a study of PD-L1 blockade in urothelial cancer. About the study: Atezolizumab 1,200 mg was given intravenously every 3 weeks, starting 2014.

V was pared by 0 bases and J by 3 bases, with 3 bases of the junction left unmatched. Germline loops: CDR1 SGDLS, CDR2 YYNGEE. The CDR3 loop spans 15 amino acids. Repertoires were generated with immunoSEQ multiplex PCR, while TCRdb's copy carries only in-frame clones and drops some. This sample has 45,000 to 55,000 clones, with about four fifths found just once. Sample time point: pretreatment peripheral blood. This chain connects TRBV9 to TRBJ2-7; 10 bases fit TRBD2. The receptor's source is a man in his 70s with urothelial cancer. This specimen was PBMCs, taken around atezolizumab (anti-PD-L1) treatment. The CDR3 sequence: CASSVDSGRDYEQYF. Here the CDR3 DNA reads TGTGCCAGCAGCGTAGACAGCGGGAGGGACTACGAGCAGTACTTC.